These 15 T cell receptor beta chains were sequenced from one sample in a study of naive and memory T cell subsets. Ligated cDNA underwent four rounds of PCR with nested alpha and beta constant region primers and SP2. TCRdb used MiXCR to reprocess the 5' RACE reads, holding one entry per CDR3 protein. The repertoire holds about 62,000 distinct CDR3 sequences, with more than 6.5% as singletons. An oligonucleotide containing a UMI was ligated to the 3' end of TCR cDNA. The origin of the receptors is a female donor in good health.

This clonotype was seen a handful of times. V gene TRBV20-1 combines with J gene TRBJ2-4; no clear D gene. The germline V gene encodes CDR1 DFQATT and CDR2 SNEGSKA (reference sequence). CDR3 length: 16 residues. With 4 bases removed from V and 0 bases from J, the gap between germline ends came to 16 bases. This CDR3 reads CSANTQQSLAKNIQYF. For the CDR3, the DNA is TGCAGTGCTAACACCCAGCAGAGTCTAGCCAAAAACATTCAGTACTTC.

In regard to this clonotype: A much bigger clone sits one base away, suggesting this may be a read error. V usage is TRBV4-2 and J usage is TRBJ2-5; 12 positions agree with TRBD2. The germline V gene has CDR1 LGHNA and CDR2 YNFKEQ. This CDR3 is 17 amino acids long. CDR3 DNA: TGTGCCAGCAGCCCTCAAGGATCTAGCGGGGGGGCTGAGACCCAGTGCTTC. It specifies CASSPQGSSGGAETQCF.

This clonotype was found many times. The genes are TRBV6-5 and TRBJ2-1, with a possible D match to TRBD1 (6 bases). The CDR3 has 15 amino acids. The germline V gene has CDR1 MNHEY and CDR2 SVGAGI. The germline V and J ends were trimmed by 4 bases and 6 bases, with 16 bases remaining between them. CDR3 sequence reads: CASSFPDSRGNEQFF. CDR3 DNA sequence: TGTGCCAGCAGTTTCCCGGACAGCCGAGGCAATGAGCAGTTCTTC.

CDR3 loop: CASSQGRGTSYEQYF. The CDR3, as DNA: TGCGCCAGCAGCCAGGGGCGGGGGACGTCCTACGAGCAGTACTTC. V gene TRBV4-1 combines with J gene TRBJ2-7; 7 bases are a match to TRBD2. V shed 3 bases and J 1 base; nucleotides not matched to a gene: 6. CDR1 MGHRA and CDR2 YSYEKL come from the germline V gene. The CDR3 is 15 amino acids.

About this clonotype itself: This may arise from a read error, as a much more abundant clone is one base away. This rearrangement joins TRBV2 to TRBJ1-5; tentative D call: TRBD1 (5 bases). CDR1 and CDR2 from the germline V gene are SNHLY and FYNNEI. V lost 5 bases, J lost 7 bases, and 21 bases lay in between. There are 16 residues in the CDR3. The chain's CDR3 is CASSRPRRGRGQPQHF. In nucleotides, the CDR3 is TGTGCCAGCAGTAGGCCCCGAAGGGGACGGGGGCAGCCCCAGCATTTT.

The table lists this clonotype with a few counts. The J gene is TRBJ2-6, the V gene TRBV29-1; D uncertain. The CDR3 has 12 residues. Between the trimmed V and J ends, which lost 2 bases and 4 bases, there was a span of 3 bases. The germline CDR1 and CDR2 sequences are SQVTM and ANQGSEA. The CDR3 DNA reads TGCAGCGTTGAACTAGGGGCCAACGTCCTGACTTTC. Its translation is CSVELGANVLTF.

This clonotype was counted once. A much larger clone lies a single base off, so this may be a read error. The J gene is TRBJ1-6, the V gene TRBV7-9, with D unresolved. CDR1 is SEHNR and CDR2 is FQNEAQ in the germline V gene (reference sequence). There are 15 residues in the CDR3. For the CDR3, the DNA is TGTGCCAGCAGCTTGGGCGGCTCCTATAATTCACCCCTCCAATTT. Amino acids: CASSLGGSYNSPLQF.

The chain is built from TRBV29-1 and TRBJ2-3; 8 bases fit TRBD2. This CDR3 has 14 amino acids. The germline V gene encodes CDR1 SQVTM and CDR2 ANQGSEA. J lost 6 bases, V lost 3 bases, and 8 bases had no gene match. The CDR3 here is CSVDLSGIADTQYF. DNA for the CDR3: TGCAGCGTTGATCTTAGCGGGATAGCGGATACGCAGTATTTT.

There are many counts of this clonotype. The rearrangement uses TRBV19 and TRBJ2-1; 9 nucleotides agree with TRBD1. This CDR3 has 15 amino acids. The germline CDR1 and CDR2 sequences are LNHDA and SQIVND (reference sequence). Germline trimming cut 2 bases from V and 12 bases from J; bases unmatched to any gene: 11. In DNA form, the CDR3 reads TGTGCCAGTAGTATAACAGGGGGCGGAATATACGGGCAGTTCTTC. Translated, it gives CASSITGGGIYGQFF.

This clonotype was detected a few times. The rearrangement links TRBV20-1 to TRBJ1-2; 8 bases are a match to TRBD1. The CDR3 consists of 14 residues. J gave up 3 bases and V 5 bases, and 8 bases lay outside the gene matches. Germline-derived CDR1 and CDR2 are DFQATT and SNEGSKA (reference sequence). This chain's CDR3 is CSAPDRDKDYGYTF. For the CDR3, the DNA is TGCAGTGCTCCGGACAGGGACAAGGACTATGGCTACACCTTC.

This clonotype was counted a few times. The rearrangement uses TRBV19 and TRBJ1-1; the D gene is possibly TRBD1 (5 bases). Trimming cost V 6 bases and J 5 bases, with 10 bases left between them. Germline V gives CDR1 LNHDA, CDR2 SQIVND (reference sequence). The CDR3 loop spans 12 amino acids. This CDR3 reads CASRDSWTEAFF. CDR3 sequence (DNA): TGTGCCAGTAGAGACAGTTGGACTGAAGCTTTCTTT.

This clonotype was seen only a few times. The rearrangement joins TRBV6-1 to TRBJ2-3; 8 bases map to TRBD2. CDR1 MNHNS and CDR2 SASEGT come from the germline V gene. The length of the CDR3 is 15 residues. V trimming: 3 bases; J trimming: 3 bases; junction bases outside the gene matches: 5. DNA of the CDR3: TGTGCCAGCAGTGAGGGGACTAGTGAGACAGATACGCAGTATTTT. Its protein is CASSEGTSETDTQYF.

In its sample, this clonotype was seen many times. The chain recombines TRBV2 with TRBJ1-4; 7 nucleotides line up with TRBD1. The germline CDR1 and CDR2 sequences are SNHLY and FYNNEI. This CDR3 has 15 amino acids. The trim removed 2 bases at V and 5 bases at J, leaving 5 bases unmatched. CDR3 region: CASSETGTANEKLFF. CDR3 coding DNA: TGTGCCAGCAGTGAAACGGGGACAGCGAATGAAAAACTGTTTTTT.

V gene TRBV7-9 combines with J gene TRBJ2-2, with D tentatively TRBD2 (5 bases). Germline V gene sequence: CDR1 SEHNR, CDR2 FQNEAQ (reference sequence). This CDR3 is built from 15 residues. Trimming shortened V by 5 bases and J by 3 bases, and 13 bases separated the two germline ends. As DNA, the CDR3 is TGTGCCAGCAGCCAATTCGGGGATTACACCGGGGAGCTGTTTTTT. Translated, it gives CASSQFGDYTGELFF.

This clonotype was picked up many times. The J gene is TRBJ1-2, the V gene TRBV7-8; D unclear. This CDR3 contains 14 residues. The V end lost 5 bases, the J end lost 0 bases, and 10 bases lay between the germline ends. CDR1 and CDR2 (germline): SGHVS, FQNEAQ. CDR3 coding DNA: TGTGCCAGCAGCCTAAACGACCCTAACTATGGCTACACCTTC. It translates to CASSLNDPNYGYTF.